This T cell receptor (beta chain) comes out of a study of blood T cell repertoires in COVID-19. In the original workflow: Amplified reference gene primers provided the basis for estimating nucleated cell counts. The repertoire was sequenced with immunoSEQ multiplex PCR; TCRdb's copy has only in-frame clones and lacks some. V and J calls and clone size are given by that table; D and trimming were obtained from the DNA. The table includes around 240,000 clones, approximately 90% detected once. The V gene lost 4 bases and the J gene lost 0 bases, with 3 bases spanning the gap. This CDR3 contains 13 residues. CDR1 and CDR2 (germline): ENHRY, SYGVKD.

The V and J genes are TRBV10-3 and TRBJ1-4; D uncertain. The source material was PBMCs or T cells enriched from blood (not recorded which). The receptor's source is a man aged 50-59 years who had been exposed to COVID-19. The CDR3 reads CAISAATNEKLFF. The CDR3 nucleotides are TGTGCCATCAGTGCTGCAACTAATGAAAAACTGTTTTTT.